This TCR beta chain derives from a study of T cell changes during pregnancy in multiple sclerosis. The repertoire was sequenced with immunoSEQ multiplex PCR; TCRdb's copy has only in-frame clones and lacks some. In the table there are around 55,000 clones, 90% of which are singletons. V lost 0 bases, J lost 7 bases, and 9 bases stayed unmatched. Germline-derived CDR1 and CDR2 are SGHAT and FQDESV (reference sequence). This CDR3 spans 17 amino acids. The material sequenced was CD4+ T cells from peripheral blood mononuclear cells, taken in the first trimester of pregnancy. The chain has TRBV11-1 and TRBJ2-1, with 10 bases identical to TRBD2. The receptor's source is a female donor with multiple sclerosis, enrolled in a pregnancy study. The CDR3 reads CASSLAGGAGGWNEQFF. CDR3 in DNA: TGTGCCAGCAGCTTAGCGGGGGGAGCGGGAGGGTGGAATGAGCAGTTCTTC.